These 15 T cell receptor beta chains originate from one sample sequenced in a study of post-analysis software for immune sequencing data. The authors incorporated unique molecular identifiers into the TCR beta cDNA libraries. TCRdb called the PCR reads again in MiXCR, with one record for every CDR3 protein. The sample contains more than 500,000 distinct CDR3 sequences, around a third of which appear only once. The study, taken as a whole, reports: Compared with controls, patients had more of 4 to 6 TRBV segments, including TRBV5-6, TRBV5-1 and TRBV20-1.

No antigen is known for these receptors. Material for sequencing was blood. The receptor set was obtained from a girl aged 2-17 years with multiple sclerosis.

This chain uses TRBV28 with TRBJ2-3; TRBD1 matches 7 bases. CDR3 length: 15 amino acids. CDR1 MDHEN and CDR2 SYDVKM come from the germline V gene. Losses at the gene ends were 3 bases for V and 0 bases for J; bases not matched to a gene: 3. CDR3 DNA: TGTGCCAGCAGTTTTGACAGGGAAAGCACAGATACGCAGTATTTT. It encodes CASSFDRESTDTQYF.

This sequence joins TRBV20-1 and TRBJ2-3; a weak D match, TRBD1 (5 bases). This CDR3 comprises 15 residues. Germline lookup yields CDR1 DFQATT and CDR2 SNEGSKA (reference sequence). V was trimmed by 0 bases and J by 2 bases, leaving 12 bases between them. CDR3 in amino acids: CSARDRREPTDTQYF. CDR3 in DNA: TGCAGTGCTAGAGACCGCAGGGAACCCACAGATACGCAGTATTTT.

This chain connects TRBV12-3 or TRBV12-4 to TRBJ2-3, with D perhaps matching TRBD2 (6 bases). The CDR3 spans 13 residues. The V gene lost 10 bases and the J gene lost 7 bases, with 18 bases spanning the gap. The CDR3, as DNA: TGTGCCATCCAAAGAGGCGGGGAAAATACGCAGTATTTT. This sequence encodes CAIQRGGENTQYF.

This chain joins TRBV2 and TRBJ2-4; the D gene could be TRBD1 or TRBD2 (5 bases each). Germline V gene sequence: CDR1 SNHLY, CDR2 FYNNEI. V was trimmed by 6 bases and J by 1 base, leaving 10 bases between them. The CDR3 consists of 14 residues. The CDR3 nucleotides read TGTGCCAGCAGCGAGTGGGGGGCCAAAAACATTCAGTACTTC. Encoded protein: CASSEWGAKNIQYF.

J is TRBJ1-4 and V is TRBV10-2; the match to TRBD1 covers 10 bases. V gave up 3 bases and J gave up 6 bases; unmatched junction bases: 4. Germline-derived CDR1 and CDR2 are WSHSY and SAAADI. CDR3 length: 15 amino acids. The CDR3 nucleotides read TGCGCCAGCAGTGACCCCGGGACAGGGGATGAAAAACTGTTTTTT. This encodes CASSDPGTGDEKLFF.

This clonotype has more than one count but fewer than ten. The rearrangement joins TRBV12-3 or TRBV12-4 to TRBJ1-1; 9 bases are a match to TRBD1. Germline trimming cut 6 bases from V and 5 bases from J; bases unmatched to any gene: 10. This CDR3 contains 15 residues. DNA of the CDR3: TGTGCCAGCAGAATTACAGGGGGCGGACTTACTGAAGCTTTCTTT. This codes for CASRITGGGLTEAFF.

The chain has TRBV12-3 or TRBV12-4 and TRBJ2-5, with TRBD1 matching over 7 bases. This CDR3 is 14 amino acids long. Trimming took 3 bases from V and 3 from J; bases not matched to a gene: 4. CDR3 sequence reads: CASSFPTGEETQYF. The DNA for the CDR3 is TGTGCCAGCAGTTTCCCCACAGGGGAAGAGACCCAGTACTTC.

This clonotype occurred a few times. CDR3 protein: CSASLDQIRAEKLFF. The CDR3 nucleotides read TGCAGTGCTAGTCTAGACCAGATAAGGGCTGAAAAACTGTTTTTT. The genes are TRBV20-1 and TRBJ1-4, with D unclear. CDR1 and CDR2 from the germline V gene are DFQATT and SNEGSKA (reference sequence). V was cut by 3 bases and J by 7 bases, with 18 bases left in between. The CDR3 spans 15 residues.

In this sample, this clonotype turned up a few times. The CDR3 loop reads CSARLPRDLYNSPLHF. In DNA, the CDR3 is TGCAGTGCTAGACTACCCCGGGATCTATATAATTCACCCCTCCACTTT. This chain joins TRBV20-1 and TRBJ1-6; D is ambiguous. Trimming took off 2 bases at V and 4 bases at J, with 15 bases between the two ends. The V gene's germline CDR1 is DFQATT and CDR2 SNEGSKA (reference sequence). This CDR3 region has 16 residues.

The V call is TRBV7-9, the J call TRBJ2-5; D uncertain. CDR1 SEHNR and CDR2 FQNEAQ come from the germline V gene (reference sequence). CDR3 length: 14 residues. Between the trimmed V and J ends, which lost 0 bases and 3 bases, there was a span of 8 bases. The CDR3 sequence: CASSLAGWEETQYF. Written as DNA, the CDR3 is TGTGCCAGCAGCTTAGCCGGGTGGGAAGAGACCCAGTACTTC.

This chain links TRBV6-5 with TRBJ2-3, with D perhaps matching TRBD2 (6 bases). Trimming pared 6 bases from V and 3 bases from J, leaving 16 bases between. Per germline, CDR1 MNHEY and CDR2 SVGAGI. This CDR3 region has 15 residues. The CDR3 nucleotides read TGTGCCAGCAGCCCCACTAGCCCCTGGACAGATACGCAGTATTTT. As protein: CASSPTSPWTDTQYF.

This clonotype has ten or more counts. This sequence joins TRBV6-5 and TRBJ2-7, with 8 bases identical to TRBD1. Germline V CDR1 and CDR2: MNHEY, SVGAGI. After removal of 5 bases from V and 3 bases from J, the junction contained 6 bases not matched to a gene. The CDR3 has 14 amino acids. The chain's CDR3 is CASSRSTGDYEQYF. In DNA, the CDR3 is TGTGCCAGCAGTCGCTCGACAGGGGACTACGAGCAGTACTTC.

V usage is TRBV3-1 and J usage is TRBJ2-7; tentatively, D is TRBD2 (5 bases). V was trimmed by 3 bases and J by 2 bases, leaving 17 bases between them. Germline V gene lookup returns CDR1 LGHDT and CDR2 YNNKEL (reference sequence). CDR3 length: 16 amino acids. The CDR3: CASSHRHGIYAYEQYV. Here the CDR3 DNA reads TGTGCCAGCAGCCACCGACACGGGATTTACGCCTACGAGCAGTACGTC.

CDR3 in amino acids: CASSLRSGGYLYNEQFF. DNA of the CDR3: TGCGCCAGCAGCTTGCGGTCAGGGGGCTACCTTTACAATGAGCAGTTCTTC. The chain links TRBV5-1 to TRBJ2-1; TRBD1 matches 8 bases. In germline, CDR1 is SGHRS, CDR2 YFSETQ. The CDR3 spans 17 residues. V lost 1 base to trimming and J lost 4 bases; unmatched junction nucleotides: 10.

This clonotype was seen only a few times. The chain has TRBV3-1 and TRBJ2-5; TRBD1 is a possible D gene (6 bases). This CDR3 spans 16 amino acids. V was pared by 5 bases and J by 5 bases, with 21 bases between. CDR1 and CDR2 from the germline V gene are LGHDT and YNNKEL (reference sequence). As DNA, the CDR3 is TGTGCCAGCAGCGACGAAAACAGGGATATCCTCGAGACCCAGTACTTC. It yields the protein CASSDENRDILETQYF.